This T cell receptor (beta chain) was profiled in a study of CD8 T cells in ankylosing spondylitis. Study results and limitations: One TCR beta motif, made up of under ten highly homologous variants, appeared characteristic of ankylosing spondylitis blood.

The V end lost 2 bases, the J end lost 2 bases, and 10 bases lay between the germline ends. The CDR3 is 16 residues long. Germline values: CDR1 SGHTA, CDR2 FQGNSA. TCRdb processed the 5' RACE reads anew with MiXCR; each CDR3 protein has one entry. The sample shows around 890,000 distinct CDR3 sequences, about an eighth of them seen only once. This clonotype was recorded many times. The antigen remains undetermined. The clonotype comes from a male donor with ankylosing spondylitis. Input material: blood, either unsorted or a sorted T cell fraction (not recorded which). The chain employs TRBV7-2 and TRBJ2-6; a weak D match, TRBD2 (5 bases). This CDR3 reads CASSLFGEAGANVLTF. Written as DNA, the CDR3 is TGTGCCAGCAGCTTATTCGGGGAAGCTGGGGCCAACGTCCTGACTTTC.